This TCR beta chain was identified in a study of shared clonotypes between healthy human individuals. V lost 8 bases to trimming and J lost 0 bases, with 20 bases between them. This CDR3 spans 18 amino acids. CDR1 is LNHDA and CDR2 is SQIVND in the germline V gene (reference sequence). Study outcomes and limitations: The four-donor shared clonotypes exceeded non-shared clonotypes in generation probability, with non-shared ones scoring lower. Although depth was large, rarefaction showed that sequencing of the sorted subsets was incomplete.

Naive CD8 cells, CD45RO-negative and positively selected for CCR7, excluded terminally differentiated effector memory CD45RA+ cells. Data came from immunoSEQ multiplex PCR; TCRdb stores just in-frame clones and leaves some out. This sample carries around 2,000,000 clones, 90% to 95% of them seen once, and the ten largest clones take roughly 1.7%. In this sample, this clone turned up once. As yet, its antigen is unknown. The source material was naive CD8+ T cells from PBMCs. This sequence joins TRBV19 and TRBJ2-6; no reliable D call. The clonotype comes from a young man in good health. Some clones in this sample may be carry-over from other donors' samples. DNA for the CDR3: TGTGCCAGTCGGTTTGGGTTTAAGGATCACTCTGGGGCCAACGTCCTGACTTTC. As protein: CASRFGFKDHSGANVLTF.